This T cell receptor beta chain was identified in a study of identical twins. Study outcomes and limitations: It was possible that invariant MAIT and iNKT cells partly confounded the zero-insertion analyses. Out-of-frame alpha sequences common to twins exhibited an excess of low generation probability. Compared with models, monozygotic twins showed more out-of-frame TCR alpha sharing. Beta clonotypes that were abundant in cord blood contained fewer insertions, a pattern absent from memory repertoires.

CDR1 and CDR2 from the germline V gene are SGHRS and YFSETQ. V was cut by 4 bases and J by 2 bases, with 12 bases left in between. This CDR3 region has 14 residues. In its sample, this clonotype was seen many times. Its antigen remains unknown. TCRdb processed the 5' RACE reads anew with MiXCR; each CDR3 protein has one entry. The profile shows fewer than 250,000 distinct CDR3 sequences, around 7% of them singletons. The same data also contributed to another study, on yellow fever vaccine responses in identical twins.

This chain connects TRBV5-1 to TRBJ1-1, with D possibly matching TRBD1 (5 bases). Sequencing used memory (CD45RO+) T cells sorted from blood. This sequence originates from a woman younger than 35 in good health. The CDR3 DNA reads TGCGCCAGCAGCCCTTCCACAGGTAACACTGAAGCTTTCTTT. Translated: CASSPSTGNTEAFF. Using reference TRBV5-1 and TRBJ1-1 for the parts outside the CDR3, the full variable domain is KAGVTQTPRYLIKTRGQQVTLSCSPISGHRSVSWYQQTPGQGLQFLFEYFSETQRNKGNFPGRFSGRQFSNSRSEMNVSTLELGDSALYLCASSPSTGNTEAFFGQGTRLTVV.